The 5 T cell receptor beta chains presented below share a single source sample, sequenced in a study of human T cells and chemical hapten exposure. Total RNA was extracted from unfractionated whole blood. TCRdb processed the 5' RACE reads anew with MiXCR; each CDR3 protein has one entry. Of under 150,000 distinct CDR3 sequences listed, more than 15% were seen once; the top ten hold roughly 3.1%. Receptors originate from a human donor in good health.

The chain carries TRBV7-8 and TRBJ1-1, with unresolved D. The germline V gene encodes CDR1 SGHVS and CDR2 FQNEAQ. V was pared by 0 bases and J by 7 bases, with 9 bases between. This CDR3 is 13 amino acids long. For the CDR3, the DNA is TGTGCCAGCAGCTTAGCGCTGAAGTTTGAAGCTTTCTTT. Protein sequence: CASSLALKFEAFF.

A few counts support this clonotype. The rearrangement uses TRBV5-1 and TRBJ2-1; D not certain. CDR1 SGHRS and CDR2 YFSETQ come from the germline V gene. V lost 2 bases to trimming and J lost 4 bases, with 7 bases between them. This CDR3 contains 13 residues. CDR3 loop: CASSLDSYNEQFF. The DNA of the CDR3 is TGCGCCAGCAGCTTAGATTCGTACAATGAGCAGTTCTTC.

This clonotype has only one observation. The genes are TRBV5-1 and TRBJ2-3; TRBD1 agrees at 7 bases. The CDR3 length is 17 residues. The V gene end was trimmed by 2 bases and the J gene end by 1 base; junction bases not matched to a gene: 10. Germline V gene data show CDR1 as SGHRS and CDR2 as YFSETQ. As DNA, the CDR3 is TGCGCCAGCAGCTTCCGGACAGGTAGTTATGGCACAGATACGCAGTATTTT. Its protein is CASSFRTGSYGTDTQYF.

The rearrangement uses TRBV28 and TRBJ2-7; D uncertain. The CDR3 is 13 amino acids. Trimming took off 1 base at V and 6 bases at J, with 10 bases between the two ends. The germline gives CDR1 MDHEN, CDR2 SYDVKM. Written as DNA, the CDR3 is TGTGCCAGCAGTTTATATCCGGTACCCGAGCAGTACTTC. This encodes CASSLYPVPEQYF.

V usage is TRBV27 and J usage is TRBJ1-1; possible D gene TRBD1, 5 bases. This CDR3 contains 16 residues. V lost 4 bases and J 0 bases, leaving 15 bases between the germline ends. Germline CDR1 and CDR2: MNHEY and SMNVEV (reference sequence). CDR3 sequence reads: CASSSSPGRMNTEAFF. The CDR3 nucleotides read TGTGCCAGCAGTTCATCCCCGGGACGTATGAACACTGAAGCTTTCTTT.